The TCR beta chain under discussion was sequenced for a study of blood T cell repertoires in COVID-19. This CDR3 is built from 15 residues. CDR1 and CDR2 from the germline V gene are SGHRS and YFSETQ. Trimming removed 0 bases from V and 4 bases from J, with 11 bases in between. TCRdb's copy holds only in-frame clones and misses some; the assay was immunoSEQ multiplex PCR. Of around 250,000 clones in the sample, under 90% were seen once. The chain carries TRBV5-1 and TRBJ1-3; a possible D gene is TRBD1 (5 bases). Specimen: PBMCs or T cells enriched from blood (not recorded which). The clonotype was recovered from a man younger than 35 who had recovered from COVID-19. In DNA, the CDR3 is TGCGCCAGCAGCTTGGATGGACACCAAGGAAACACCATATATTTT. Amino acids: CASSLDGHQGNTIYF.